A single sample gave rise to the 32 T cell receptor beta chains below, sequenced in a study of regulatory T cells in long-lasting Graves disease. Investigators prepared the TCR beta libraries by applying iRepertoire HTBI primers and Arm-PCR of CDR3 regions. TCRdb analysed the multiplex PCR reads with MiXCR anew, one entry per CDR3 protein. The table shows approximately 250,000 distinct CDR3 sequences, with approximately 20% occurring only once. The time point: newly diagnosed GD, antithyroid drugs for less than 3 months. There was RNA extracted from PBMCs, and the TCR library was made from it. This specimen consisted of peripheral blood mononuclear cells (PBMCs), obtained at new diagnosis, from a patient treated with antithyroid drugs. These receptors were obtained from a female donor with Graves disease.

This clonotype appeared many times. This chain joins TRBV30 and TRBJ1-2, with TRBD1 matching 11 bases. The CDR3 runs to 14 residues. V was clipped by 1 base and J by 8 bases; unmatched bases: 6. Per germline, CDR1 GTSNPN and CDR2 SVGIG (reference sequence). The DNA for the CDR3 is TGTGCCTGGAGTGGAGGACAGGGGGCTCGGGGCTACACCTTC. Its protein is CAWSGGQGARGYTF.

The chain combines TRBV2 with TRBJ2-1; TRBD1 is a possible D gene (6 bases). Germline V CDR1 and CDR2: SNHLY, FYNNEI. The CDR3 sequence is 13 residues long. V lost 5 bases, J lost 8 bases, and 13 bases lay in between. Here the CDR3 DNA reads TGTGCCAGCAGTCTACAGGGTTCGGATGAGCAGTTCTTC. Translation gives CASSLQGSDEQFF.

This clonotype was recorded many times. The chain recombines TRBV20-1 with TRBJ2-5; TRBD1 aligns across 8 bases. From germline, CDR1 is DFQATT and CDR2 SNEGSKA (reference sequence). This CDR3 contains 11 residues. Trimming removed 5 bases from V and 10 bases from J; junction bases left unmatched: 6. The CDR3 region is CSAVGQVDQYF. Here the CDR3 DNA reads TGCAGTGCTGTGGGACAGGTGGACCAGTACTTC.

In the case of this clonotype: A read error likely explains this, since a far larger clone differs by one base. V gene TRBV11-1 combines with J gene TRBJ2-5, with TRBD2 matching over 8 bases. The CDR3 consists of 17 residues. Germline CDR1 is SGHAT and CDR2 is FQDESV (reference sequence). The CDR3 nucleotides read TGTGCCAGCAGCTTTTCTTACGGGAGGGCCTTGGGGAATGAGCAGCTCTTC. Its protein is CASSFSYGRALGNEQLF.

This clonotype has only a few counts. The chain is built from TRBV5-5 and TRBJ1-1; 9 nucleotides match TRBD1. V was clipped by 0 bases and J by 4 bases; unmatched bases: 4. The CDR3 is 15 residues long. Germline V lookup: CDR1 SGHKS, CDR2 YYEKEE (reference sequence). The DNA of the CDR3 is TGTGCCAGCAGCTTGGTACAGGGGGCGTTCACTGAAGCTTTCTTT. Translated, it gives CASSLVQGAFTEAFF.

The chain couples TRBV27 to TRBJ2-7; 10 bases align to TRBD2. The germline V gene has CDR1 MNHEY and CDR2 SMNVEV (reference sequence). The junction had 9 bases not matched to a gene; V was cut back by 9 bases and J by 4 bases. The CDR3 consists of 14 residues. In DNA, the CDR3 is TGTGCCAGTTTCTCTAGCGGGAGTCGATACGAGCAGTACTTC. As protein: CASFSSGSRYEQYF.

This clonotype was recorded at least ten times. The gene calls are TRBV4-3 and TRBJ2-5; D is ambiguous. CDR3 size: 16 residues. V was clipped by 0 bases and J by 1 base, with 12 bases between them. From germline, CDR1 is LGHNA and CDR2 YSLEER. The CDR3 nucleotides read TGCGCCAGCAGCCAAGACTGGGCGGACCTCCAAGAGACCCAGTACTTC. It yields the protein CASSQDWADLQETQYF.

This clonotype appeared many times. The CDR3 coding sequence is TGTGCCAGCAGCTTCCCAAACAGGGGATCGGGGGCCAACGTCCTGACTTTC. This encodes CASSFPNRGSGANVLTF. The chain has TRBV7-3 and TRBJ2-6, with 7 positions matching TRBD1. After removal of 3 bases from V and 4 bases from J, the junction contained 9 bases not matched to a gene. CDR1 is SGHTA and CDR2 is FQGTGA in the germline V gene. This CDR3 spans 17 amino acids.

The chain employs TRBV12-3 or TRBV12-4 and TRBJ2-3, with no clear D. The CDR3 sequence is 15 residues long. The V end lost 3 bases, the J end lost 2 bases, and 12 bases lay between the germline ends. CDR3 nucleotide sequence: TGTGCCAGCAGTTTTAAGGTCTCCGCCACAGATACGCAGTATTTT. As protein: CASSFKVSATDTQYF.

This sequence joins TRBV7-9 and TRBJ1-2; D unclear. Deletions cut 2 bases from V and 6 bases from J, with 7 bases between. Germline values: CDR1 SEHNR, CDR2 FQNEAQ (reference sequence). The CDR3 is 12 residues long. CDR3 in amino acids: CASSLQANGYTF. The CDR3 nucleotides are TGTGCCAGCAGCTTACAGGCGAATGGCTACACCTTC.

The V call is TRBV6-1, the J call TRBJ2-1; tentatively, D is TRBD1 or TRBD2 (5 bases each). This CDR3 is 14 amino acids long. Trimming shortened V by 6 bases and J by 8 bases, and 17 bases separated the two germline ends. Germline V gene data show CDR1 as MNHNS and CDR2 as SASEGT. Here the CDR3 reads CASSSGPASDEQFF. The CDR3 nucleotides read TGTGCCAGCAGCTCGGGACCCGCGAGTGATGAGCAGTTCTTC.

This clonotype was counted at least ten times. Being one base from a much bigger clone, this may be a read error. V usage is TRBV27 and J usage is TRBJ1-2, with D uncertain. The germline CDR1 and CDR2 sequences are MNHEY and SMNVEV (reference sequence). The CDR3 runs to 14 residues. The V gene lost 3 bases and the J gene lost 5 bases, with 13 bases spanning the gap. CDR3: CASSFSRSFYGYTF. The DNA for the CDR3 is TGTGCCAGCAGTTTTAGCCGATCCTTTTATGGCTACACCTTC.

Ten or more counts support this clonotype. The CDR3 sequence is CASSPREGARGEAFF. CDR3 sequence (DNA): TGTGCCAGCTCACCTCGGGAGGGGGCGCGGGGTGAAGCTTTCTTT. The V and J genes are TRBV18 and TRBJ1-1, with 7 bases matching TRBD1. J lost 7 bases, V lost 3 bases, and 11 bases had no gene match. CDR1 and CDR2 from the germline V gene are KGHSH and LQKENI. The CDR3 totals 15 residues.

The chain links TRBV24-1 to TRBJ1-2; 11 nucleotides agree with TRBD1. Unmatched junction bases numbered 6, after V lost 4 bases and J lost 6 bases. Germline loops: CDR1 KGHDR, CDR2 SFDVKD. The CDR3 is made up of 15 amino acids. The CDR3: CATSDTTGQGDGYTF. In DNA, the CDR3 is TGTGCCACCAGTGACACAACGGGACAGGGGGATGGCTACACCTTC.

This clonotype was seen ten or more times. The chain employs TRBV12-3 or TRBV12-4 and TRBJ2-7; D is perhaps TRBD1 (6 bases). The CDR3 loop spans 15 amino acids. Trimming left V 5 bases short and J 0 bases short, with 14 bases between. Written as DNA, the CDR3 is TGTGCCAGCAGTATCGGACAGATCTCCTCCTACGAGCAGTACTTC. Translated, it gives CASSIGQISSYEQYF.

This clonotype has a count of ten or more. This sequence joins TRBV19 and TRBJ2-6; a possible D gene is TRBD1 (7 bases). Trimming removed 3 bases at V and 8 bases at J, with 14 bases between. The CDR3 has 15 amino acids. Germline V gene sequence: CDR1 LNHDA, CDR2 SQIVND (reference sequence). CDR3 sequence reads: CASSILRGTSNVLTF. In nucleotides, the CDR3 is TGTGCCAGTAGTATCCTCAGGGGGACTTCCAACGTCCTGACTTTC.

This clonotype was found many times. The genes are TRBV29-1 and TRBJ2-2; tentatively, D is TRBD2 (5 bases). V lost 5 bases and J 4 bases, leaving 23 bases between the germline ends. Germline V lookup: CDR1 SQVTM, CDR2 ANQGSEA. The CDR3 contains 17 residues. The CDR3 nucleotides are TGCAGCGTTTACTCTCAGACGGCCGGCGGAGGCACCGGGGAGCTGTTTTTT. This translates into CSVYSQTAGGGTGELFF.

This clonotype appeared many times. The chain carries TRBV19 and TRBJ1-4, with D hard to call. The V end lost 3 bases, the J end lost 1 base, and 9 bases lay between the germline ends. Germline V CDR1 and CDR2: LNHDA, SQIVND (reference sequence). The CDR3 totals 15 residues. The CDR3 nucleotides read TGTGCCAGTAGTATTTCCGGGGTAACTAATGAAAAACTGTTTTTT. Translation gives CASSISGVTNEKLFF. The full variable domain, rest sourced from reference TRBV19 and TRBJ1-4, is DGGITQSPKYLFRKEGQNVTLSCEQNLNHDAMYWYRQDPGQGLRLIYYSQIVNDFQKGDIAEGYSVSREKKESFPLTVTSAQKNPTAFYLCASSISGVTNEKLFFGSGTQLSVL.

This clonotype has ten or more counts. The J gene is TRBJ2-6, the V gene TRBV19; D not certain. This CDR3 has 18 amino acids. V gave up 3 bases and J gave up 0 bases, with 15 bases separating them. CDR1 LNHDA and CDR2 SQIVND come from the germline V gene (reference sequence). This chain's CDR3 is CASSIRVMELSGANVLTF. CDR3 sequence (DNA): TGTGCCAGTAGTATTAGGGTAATGGAACTCTCTGGGGCCAACGTCCTGACTTTC.

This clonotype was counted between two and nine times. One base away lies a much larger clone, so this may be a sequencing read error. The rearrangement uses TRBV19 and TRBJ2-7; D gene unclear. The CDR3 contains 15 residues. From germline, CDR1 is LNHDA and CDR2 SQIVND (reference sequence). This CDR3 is CASSIRFPLEGEQHF. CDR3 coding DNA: TGTGCCAGTAGTATTAGGTTTCCTCTGGAAGGCGAGCAGCACTTC.

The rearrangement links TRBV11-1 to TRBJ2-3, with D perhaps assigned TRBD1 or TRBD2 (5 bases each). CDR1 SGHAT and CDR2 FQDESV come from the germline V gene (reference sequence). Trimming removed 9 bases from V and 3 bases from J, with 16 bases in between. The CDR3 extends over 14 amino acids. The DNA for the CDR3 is TGTGCCAGTGCTCGGGACGTGGGTACAGATACGCAGTATTTT. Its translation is CASARDVGTDTQYF.

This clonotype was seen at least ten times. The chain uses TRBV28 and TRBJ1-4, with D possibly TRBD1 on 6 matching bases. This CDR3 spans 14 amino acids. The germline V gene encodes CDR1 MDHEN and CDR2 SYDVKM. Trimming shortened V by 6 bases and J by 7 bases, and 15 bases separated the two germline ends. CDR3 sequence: CASRVQGSGEKLFF. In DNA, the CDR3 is TGTGCCAGCAGGGTACAGGGATCGGGTGAAAAACTGTTTTTT.

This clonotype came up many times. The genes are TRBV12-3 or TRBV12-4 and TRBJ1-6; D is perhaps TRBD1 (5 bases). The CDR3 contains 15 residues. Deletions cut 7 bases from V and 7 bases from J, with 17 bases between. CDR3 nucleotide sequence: TGTGCCAGCACTAACGGGGCGCTTGGGAATTCACCCCTCCACTTT. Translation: CASTNGALGNSPLHF.

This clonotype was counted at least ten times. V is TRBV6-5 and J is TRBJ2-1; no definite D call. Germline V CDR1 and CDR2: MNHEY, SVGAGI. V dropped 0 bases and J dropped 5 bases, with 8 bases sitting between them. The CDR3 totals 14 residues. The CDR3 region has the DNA TGTGCCAGCAGTTACTCCCTGACTGACAATGAGCAGTTCTTC. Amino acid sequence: CASSYSLTDNEQFF.

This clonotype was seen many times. In DNA form, the CDR3 reads TGCAGTGCTAGAGATCCCCTAGCGGGAGTTGTAGAGACCCAGTACTTC. This encodes CSARDPLAGVVETQYF. The chain couples TRBV20-1 to TRBJ2-5; 10 nucleotides align to TRBD2. CDR3 length: 16 residues. The junction had 8 bases not matched to a gene; V was cut back by 0 bases and J by 4 bases. Per germline, CDR1 DFQATT and CDR2 SNEGSKA (reference sequence).

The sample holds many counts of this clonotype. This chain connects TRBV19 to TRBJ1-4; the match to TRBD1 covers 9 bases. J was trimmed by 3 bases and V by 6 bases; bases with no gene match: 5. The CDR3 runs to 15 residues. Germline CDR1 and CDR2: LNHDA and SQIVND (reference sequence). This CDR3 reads CASSKQGAPNEKLFF. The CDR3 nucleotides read TGTGCCAGTAGCAAACAGGGGGCACCTAATGAAAAACTGTTTTTT.

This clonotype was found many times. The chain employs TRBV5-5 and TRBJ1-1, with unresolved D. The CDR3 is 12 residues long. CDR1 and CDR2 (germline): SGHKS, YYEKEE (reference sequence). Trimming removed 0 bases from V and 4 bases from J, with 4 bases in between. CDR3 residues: CASSLDITEAFF. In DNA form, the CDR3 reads TGTGCCAGCAGCTTGGACATCACTGAAGCTTTCTTT. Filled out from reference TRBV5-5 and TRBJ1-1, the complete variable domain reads DAGVTQSPTHLIKTRGQQVTLRCSPISGHKSVSWYQQVLGQGPQFIFQYYEKEERGRGNFPDRFSARQFPNYSSELNVNALLLGDSALYLCASSLDITEAFFGQGTRLTVV.

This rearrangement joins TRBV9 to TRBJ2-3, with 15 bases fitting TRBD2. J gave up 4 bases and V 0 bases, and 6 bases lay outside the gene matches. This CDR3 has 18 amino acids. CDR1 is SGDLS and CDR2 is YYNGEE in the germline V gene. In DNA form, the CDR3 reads TGTGCCAGCAGCGTAGAGGGGACTAGCGGGAGGCGGTCAGATACGCAGTATTTT. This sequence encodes CASSVEGTSGRRSDTQYF.

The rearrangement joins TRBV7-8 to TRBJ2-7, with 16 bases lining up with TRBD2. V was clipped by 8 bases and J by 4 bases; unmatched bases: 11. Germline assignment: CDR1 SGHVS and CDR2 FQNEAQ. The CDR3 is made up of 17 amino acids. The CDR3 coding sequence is TGTGCCAGCGCAGAGGGGACTAGCGGGAGGGCCGGGTACGAGCAGTACTTC. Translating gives CASAEGTSGRAGYEQYF.

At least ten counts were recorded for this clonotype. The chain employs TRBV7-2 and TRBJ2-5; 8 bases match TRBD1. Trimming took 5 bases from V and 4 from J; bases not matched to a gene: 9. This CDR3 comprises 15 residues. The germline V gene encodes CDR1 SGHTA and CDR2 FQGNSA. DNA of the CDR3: TGTGCCAGCAGCGCCGGACAGGGATGGGGAGAGACCCAGTACTTC. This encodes CASSAGQGWGETQYF.

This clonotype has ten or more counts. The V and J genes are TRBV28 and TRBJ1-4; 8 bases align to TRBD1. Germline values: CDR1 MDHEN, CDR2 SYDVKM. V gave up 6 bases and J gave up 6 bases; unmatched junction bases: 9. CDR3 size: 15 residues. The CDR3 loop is CASRPSGQGDEKLFF. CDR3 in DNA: TGTGCCAGCAGACCAAGCGGACAGGGCGATGAAAAACTGTTTTTT.

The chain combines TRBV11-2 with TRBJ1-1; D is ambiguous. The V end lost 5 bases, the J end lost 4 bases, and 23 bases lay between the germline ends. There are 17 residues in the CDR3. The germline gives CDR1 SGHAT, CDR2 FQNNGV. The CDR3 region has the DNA TGTGCCAGCAGCCCATTCGGTTGGCGGAAGGCGACCACTGAAGCTTTCTTT. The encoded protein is CASSPFGWRKATTEAFF.